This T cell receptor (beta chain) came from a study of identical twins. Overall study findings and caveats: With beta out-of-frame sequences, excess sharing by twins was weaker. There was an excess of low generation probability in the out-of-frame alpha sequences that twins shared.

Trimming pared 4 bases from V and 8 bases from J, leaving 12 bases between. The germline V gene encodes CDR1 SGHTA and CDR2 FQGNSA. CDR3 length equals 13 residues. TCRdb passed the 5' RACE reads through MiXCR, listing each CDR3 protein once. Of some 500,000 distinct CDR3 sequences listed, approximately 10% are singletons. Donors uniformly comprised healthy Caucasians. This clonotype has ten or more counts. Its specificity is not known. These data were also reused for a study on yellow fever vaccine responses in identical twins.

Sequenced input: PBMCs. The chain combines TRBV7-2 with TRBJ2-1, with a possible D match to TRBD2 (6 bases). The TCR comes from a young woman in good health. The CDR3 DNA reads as TGTGCCAGCAGCTGGGGGGTAGGCGATGAGCAGTTCTTC. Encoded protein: CASSWGVGDEQFF.